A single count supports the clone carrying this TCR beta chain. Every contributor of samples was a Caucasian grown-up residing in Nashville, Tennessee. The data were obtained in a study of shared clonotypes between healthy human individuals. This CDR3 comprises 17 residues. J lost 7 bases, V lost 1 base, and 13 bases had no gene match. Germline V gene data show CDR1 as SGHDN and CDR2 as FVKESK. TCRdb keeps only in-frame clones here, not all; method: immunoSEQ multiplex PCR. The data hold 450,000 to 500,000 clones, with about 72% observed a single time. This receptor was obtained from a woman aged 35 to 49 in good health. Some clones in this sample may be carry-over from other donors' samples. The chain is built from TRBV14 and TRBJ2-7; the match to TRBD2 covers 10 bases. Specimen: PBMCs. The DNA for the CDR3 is TGTGCCAGCAGCCAAGTAGGAGCGGGAGGGGGCGTTTGGGAGCAGTACTTC. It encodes CASSQVGAGGGVWEQYF.